This is a list of T cell receptor beta chains from one sample in a study of identical twins. From the 5' RACE reads, TCRdb called clonotypes with MiXCR, one entry per CDR3 protein. The data hold some 230,000 distinct CDR3 sequences, with 5.5% to 7.5% observed a single time. Another study also made use of these data, one on T cells expressing NK-cell markers.

Sequencing input: CD8+ T cells sorted from blood. These receptor sequences come from a woman aged 18-29 years in good health. The CDR3 runs from the conserved cysteine through the conserved F or W. Each record gives: D gene, V gene, J gene, CDR3 protein. A D gene is named only where the DNA matches it firmly.

-	TRBV9	TRBJ1-1	CASSVWGGADTEAFF
-	TRBV4-1	TRBJ2-1	CASSQGFQIIVSRDEQFF
TRBD1	TRBV12-3/TRBV12-4	TRBJ1-6	CASSETGGLGSPLHF
-	TRBV4-1	TRBJ1-1	CASSQDAVRTTEAFF
-	TRBV7-2	TRBJ2-7	CASSLNGAYEQYF
TRBD2	TRBV19	TRBJ2-3	CASSSQAGVTDTQYF
TRBD1	TRBV5-1	TRBJ2-3	CASSWRQGRADTQYF
-	TRBV27	TRBJ1-3	CATQPHANPGNTIYF
-	TRBV20-1	TRBJ2-5	CSANKGYQETQYF
TRBD2	TRBV4-3	TRBJ2-3	CASSQPGLAESTDTQYF
TRBD1	TRBV15	TRBJ1-5	CATSRDSGQSNQPQHF
-	TRBV7-9	TRBJ2-7	CASSAPQGYEQYF
-	TRBV20-1	TRBJ2-7	CSAQGYSYEQYF
TRBD2	TRBV14	TRBJ2-1	CASSQDFKRGRYNEQFF
TRBD2	TRBV10-3	TRBJ2-7	CAISESLAGEATDF
TRBD1	TRBV11-2	TRBJ2-7	CASSSWGDRVIVGAAYEQYF
-	TRBV5-1	TRBJ2-7	CASSLAGGHPYEQYF
TRBD1	TRBV7-9	TRBJ1-1	CASSWTGSNTEAFF
TRBD2	TRBV29-1	TRBJ2-1	CSVVGTSTYNEQFF
-	TRBV6-5	TRBJ1-2	CASSYVETPANYGYTF
TRBD2	TRBV15	TRBJ2-2	CATSSPGRGAGTGELFF
-	TRBV29-1	TRBJ2-1	CSVEFHTGKKFNEQFF
-	TRBV6-1	TRBJ2-5	CASSLATGHQETQYF
-	TRBV5-6	TRBJ2-2	CASSSPRTGRDGELFF
-	TRBV29-1	TRBJ2-7	CSVAEGTAGNEQYF
TRBD2	TRBV9	TRBJ2-1	CASSLGLAGIDEQFF
TRBD2	TRBV20-1	TRBJ2-5	CSALGLAGVRETQYF
-	TRBV4-3	TRBJ1-1	CASSHLSRNTEAFF
TRBD2	TRBV7-9	TRBJ2-1	CASSWRERLYNEQFF
-	TRBV29-1	TRBJ1-2	CSVRMGVGGYTF
-	TRBV13	TRBJ1-1	CASRVFRGFTEAFF
TRBD2	TRBV20-1	TRBJ2-7	CSARPYSGASYEQYF
-	TRBV12-3/TRBV12-4	TRBJ2-1	CASSVHDEQFF
-	TRBV5-6	TRBJ2-5	CASSVGSVETQYF
-	TRBV7-2	TRBJ1-5	CASSPLKEIGQPQHF
-	TRBV14	TRBJ2-7	CASSQGLSYEQYF
-	TRBV6-1	TRBJ2-7	CASSDTEGYEQYF
TRBD2	TRBV18	TRBJ2-3	CASSPFSGSEDTQYF
-	TRBV27	TRBJ2-7	CASSLSFHRTTYEQYF
-	TRBV6-1	TRBJ2-2	CASRQTTWDAGELFF
TRBD2	TRBV2	TRBJ2-7	CASSEWGLAGEDYEQYF
-	TRBV12-3/TRBV12-4	TRBJ2-3	CASSTTGNTDTQYF
-	TRBV7-9	TRBJ2-1	CASSPRADLAYNEQFF
TRBD1	TRBV5-6	TRBJ1-2	CASSGDRIAPDWRSYGYTF
TRBD1	TRBV7-9	TRBJ2-7	CASSSRTGEYEQYF
-	TRBV2	TRBJ2-3	CASSVRLATDTQYF
TRBD1	TRBV7-9	TRBJ2-5	CASSGPGQGTQETQYF
-	TRBV7-9	TRBJ2-3	CASSLLVAVSTDTQYF
TRBD1	TRBV29-1	TRBJ1-2	CSVEEQRGPGYGYTF
TRBD2	TRBV6-2/TRBV6-3	TRBJ2-1	CASRGGPEQFF
-	TRBV7-9	TRBJ2-7	CASSHGAEQYF
-	TRBV20-1	TRBJ2-2	CSARGITGELFF
-	TRBV3-1	TRBJ2-2	CASSPSGTHTGELFF
TRBD2	TRBV3-1	TRBJ2-7	CASSPEGVAGAYEQYF
-	TRBV7-9	TRBJ1-3	CAVREADSGNTIYF
-	TRBV11-2	TRBJ2-7	CASSLDRWGHREQYF
TRBD2	TRBV4-3	TRBJ2-3	CASSQDSGWADTQYF